Ten or more counts support the clone carrying this T cell receptor (beta chain). Its antigen is not known. Trimming stripped 4 bases from V and 8 bases from J, with 11 bases between. The CDR3 spans 13 residues. Germline lookup yields CDR1 LNHDA and CDR2 SQIVND (reference sequence). Investigators profiled TCR beta VDJ and CDR3 from genomic DNA template. TCRdb used MiXCR to reprocess the reads, holding one entry per CDR3 protein. This sample has 250,000 to 300,000 distinct CDR3 sequences; 45% to 70% occur once, and the top ten carry 8%. The entry originates in a study of CD8+CD57+ T cells in acquired aplastic anemia. The wider study: On average, sorted CD4+ and CD8+ cells gave 2.5 to 4 ug of DNA. Notes on the study in general: Patients shared some 30 CD8+ CDR3 sequences with controls. Patients and healthy controls showed no significant CD8+ Simpson's diversity difference.

Sample: sorted CD4+, CD8+, or CD8+CD57+ T cells (not recorded which) from PBMCs. This TCR was sampled from a human donor with severe aplastic anemia or a healthy control (not recorded which). This chain connects TRBV19 to TRBJ1-4; D ambiguous. CDR3 sequence reads: CASSNGPGEKLFF. The CDR3 bases are TGTGCCAGTAGTAACGGTCCTGGCGAAAAACTGTTTTTT.